The next 10 T cell receptor beta chains were all read from a single sample in a study of CD8 T cells in Susac syndrome. Random hexamers were used to reverse transcribe the RNA input (about 0.5 to 1 ug). TCRdb re-derived calls from the immunoSEQ multiplex PCR reads in MiXCR, one entry per CDR3 protein. Altogether roughly 150,000 distinct CDR3 sequences are present, roughly 94% being singletons, with the ten largest covering roughly 0.099%. The sequencing input was CD4+ T cells from PBMCs. The receptors derive from a human donor with multiple sclerosis.

The chain uses TRBV3-1 and TRBJ2-3; possible D gene TRBD2, 6 bases. CDR3 length equals 11 residues. Germline values: CDR1 LGHDT, CDR2 YNNKEL (reference sequence). V lost 6 bases to trimming and J lost 9 bases, with 10 bases between them. The CDR3 DNA is TGTGCCAGCAGGGAGGGATGGACGCAGTATTTT. It specifies CASREGWTQYF.

The chain joins TRBV5-6 to TRBJ1-1; no clear D gene. The CDR3 loop spans 12 amino acids. Germline values: CDR1 SGHDT, CDR2 YYEEEE. V dropped 2 bases and J dropped 9 bases, with 11 bases sitting between them. The CDR3 nucleotides are TGTGCCAGCAGCTTTGACAATCCGAAAGCTTTCTTT. This translates into CASSFDNPKAFF. The full variable domain, its missing parts supplied by reference TRBV5-6 and TRBJ1-1, is DAGVTQSPTHLIKTRGQQVTLRCSPKSGHDTVSWYQQALGQGPQFIFQYYEEEERQRGNFPDRFSGHQFPNYSSELNVNALLLGDSALYLCASSFDNPKAFFGQGTRLTVV.

This chain links TRBV6-2 or TRBV6-3 with TRBJ2-7, with 7 bases that match TRBD2. The germline gives CDR1 MNHEY, CDR2 SVGEGT. J was trimmed by 2 bases and V by 6 bases; bases with no gene match: 16. The length of the CDR3 is 17 residues. The CDR3 nucleotides read TGTGCCAGCAGCCACATCCCCTGGGAGGGGCCACCCTACGAGCAGTACTTC. Encoded protein: CASSHIPWEGPPYEQYF.

The chain recombines TRBV29-1 with TRBJ2-3; D is possibly TRBD2 (6 bases). The V end was cut by 5 bases, the J end by 5 bases, with 14 bases between. Germline V gene sequence: CDR1 SQVTM, CDR2 ANQGSEA. The CDR3 runs to 13 residues. CDR3 amino acids: CSVYVPGGDTQYF. For the CDR3, the DNA is TGCAGCGTTTACGTACCCGGGGGAGATACGCAGTATTTT.

Written as DNA, the CDR3 is TGTGCCAGCTCTCTATTAGCGGACAATGAGCAGTTCTTC. Amino acids: CASSLLADNEQFF. This chain connects TRBV18 to TRBJ2-1; TRBD2 is a possible D gene (6 bases). Germline V gene data show CDR1 as KGHSH and CDR2 as LQKENI. V was trimmed by 6 bases and J by 5 bases, leaving 11 bases between them. This CDR3 has 13 residues.

V usage is TRBV2 and J usage is TRBJ2-1; D is uncertain. Deletions cut 8 bases from V and 3 bases from J, with 5 bases between. CDR3 length equals 11 residues. Germline assignment: CDR1 SNHLY and CDR2 FYNNEI. This CDR3 reads CASQVYNEQFF. DNA of the CDR3: TGTGCCAGCCAGGTCTACAATGAGCAGTTCTTC.

The CDR3 here is CASTFLGTTTYEQYF. The CDR3 DNA sequence: TGTGCCAGCACCTTCCTTGGGACTACCACCTACGAGCAGTACTTC. The chain is built from TRBV7-9 and TRBJ2-7; 7 bases fit TRBD2. The CDR3 runs to 15 residues. Looked up from germline, CDR1 is SEHNR and CDR2 is FQNEAQ (reference sequence). Germline trimming cut 7 bases from V and 2 bases from J; bases unmatched to any gene: 11. Using reference TRBV7-9 and TRBJ2-7 for the parts outside the CDR3, the full variable domain is DTGVSQNPRHKITKRGQNVTFRCDPISEHNRLYWYRQTLGQGPEFLTYFQNEAQLEKSRLLSDRFSAERPKGSFSTLEIQRTEQGDSAMYLCASTFLGTTTYEQYFGPGTRLTVT.

This clonotype has only one observation. V usage is TRBV7-9 and J usage is TRBJ1-1; unclear D gene. Trimming cost V 0 bases and J 6 bases, with 5 bases left between them. The CDR3 extends over 12 amino acids. CDR1 SEHNR and CDR2 FQNEAQ come from the germline V gene (reference sequence). CDR3 region: CASSLAPAEAFF. CDR3 DNA: TGTGCCAGCAGCTTAGCCCCAGCTGAAGCTTTCTTT.

The genes are TRBV30 and TRBJ2-1; weak D call: TRBD2 (5 bases). Germline assignment: CDR1 GTSNPN and CDR2 SVGIG (reference sequence). Trimming stripped 0 bases from V and 10 bases from J, with 10 bases between. The CDR3 is 12 amino acids. CDR3 in DNA: TGTGCCTGGAGTGTACGAGGGATAGAGCAGTTCTTC. Protein product: CAWSVRGIEQFF.

This clonotype was seen a single time. V usage is TRBV20-1 and J usage is TRBJ2-7; 8 bases fit TRBD2. The CDR3 runs 13 residues. Germline V lookup: CDR1 DFQATT, CDR2 SNEGSKA (reference sequence). Germline trimming cut 3 bases from V and 6 bases from J; bases unmatched to any gene: 7. CDR3 bases: TGCAGTGCTAGTGTTGCGGGAGGAGGCGAGCAGTACTTC. Encoded protein: CSASVAGGGEQYF.